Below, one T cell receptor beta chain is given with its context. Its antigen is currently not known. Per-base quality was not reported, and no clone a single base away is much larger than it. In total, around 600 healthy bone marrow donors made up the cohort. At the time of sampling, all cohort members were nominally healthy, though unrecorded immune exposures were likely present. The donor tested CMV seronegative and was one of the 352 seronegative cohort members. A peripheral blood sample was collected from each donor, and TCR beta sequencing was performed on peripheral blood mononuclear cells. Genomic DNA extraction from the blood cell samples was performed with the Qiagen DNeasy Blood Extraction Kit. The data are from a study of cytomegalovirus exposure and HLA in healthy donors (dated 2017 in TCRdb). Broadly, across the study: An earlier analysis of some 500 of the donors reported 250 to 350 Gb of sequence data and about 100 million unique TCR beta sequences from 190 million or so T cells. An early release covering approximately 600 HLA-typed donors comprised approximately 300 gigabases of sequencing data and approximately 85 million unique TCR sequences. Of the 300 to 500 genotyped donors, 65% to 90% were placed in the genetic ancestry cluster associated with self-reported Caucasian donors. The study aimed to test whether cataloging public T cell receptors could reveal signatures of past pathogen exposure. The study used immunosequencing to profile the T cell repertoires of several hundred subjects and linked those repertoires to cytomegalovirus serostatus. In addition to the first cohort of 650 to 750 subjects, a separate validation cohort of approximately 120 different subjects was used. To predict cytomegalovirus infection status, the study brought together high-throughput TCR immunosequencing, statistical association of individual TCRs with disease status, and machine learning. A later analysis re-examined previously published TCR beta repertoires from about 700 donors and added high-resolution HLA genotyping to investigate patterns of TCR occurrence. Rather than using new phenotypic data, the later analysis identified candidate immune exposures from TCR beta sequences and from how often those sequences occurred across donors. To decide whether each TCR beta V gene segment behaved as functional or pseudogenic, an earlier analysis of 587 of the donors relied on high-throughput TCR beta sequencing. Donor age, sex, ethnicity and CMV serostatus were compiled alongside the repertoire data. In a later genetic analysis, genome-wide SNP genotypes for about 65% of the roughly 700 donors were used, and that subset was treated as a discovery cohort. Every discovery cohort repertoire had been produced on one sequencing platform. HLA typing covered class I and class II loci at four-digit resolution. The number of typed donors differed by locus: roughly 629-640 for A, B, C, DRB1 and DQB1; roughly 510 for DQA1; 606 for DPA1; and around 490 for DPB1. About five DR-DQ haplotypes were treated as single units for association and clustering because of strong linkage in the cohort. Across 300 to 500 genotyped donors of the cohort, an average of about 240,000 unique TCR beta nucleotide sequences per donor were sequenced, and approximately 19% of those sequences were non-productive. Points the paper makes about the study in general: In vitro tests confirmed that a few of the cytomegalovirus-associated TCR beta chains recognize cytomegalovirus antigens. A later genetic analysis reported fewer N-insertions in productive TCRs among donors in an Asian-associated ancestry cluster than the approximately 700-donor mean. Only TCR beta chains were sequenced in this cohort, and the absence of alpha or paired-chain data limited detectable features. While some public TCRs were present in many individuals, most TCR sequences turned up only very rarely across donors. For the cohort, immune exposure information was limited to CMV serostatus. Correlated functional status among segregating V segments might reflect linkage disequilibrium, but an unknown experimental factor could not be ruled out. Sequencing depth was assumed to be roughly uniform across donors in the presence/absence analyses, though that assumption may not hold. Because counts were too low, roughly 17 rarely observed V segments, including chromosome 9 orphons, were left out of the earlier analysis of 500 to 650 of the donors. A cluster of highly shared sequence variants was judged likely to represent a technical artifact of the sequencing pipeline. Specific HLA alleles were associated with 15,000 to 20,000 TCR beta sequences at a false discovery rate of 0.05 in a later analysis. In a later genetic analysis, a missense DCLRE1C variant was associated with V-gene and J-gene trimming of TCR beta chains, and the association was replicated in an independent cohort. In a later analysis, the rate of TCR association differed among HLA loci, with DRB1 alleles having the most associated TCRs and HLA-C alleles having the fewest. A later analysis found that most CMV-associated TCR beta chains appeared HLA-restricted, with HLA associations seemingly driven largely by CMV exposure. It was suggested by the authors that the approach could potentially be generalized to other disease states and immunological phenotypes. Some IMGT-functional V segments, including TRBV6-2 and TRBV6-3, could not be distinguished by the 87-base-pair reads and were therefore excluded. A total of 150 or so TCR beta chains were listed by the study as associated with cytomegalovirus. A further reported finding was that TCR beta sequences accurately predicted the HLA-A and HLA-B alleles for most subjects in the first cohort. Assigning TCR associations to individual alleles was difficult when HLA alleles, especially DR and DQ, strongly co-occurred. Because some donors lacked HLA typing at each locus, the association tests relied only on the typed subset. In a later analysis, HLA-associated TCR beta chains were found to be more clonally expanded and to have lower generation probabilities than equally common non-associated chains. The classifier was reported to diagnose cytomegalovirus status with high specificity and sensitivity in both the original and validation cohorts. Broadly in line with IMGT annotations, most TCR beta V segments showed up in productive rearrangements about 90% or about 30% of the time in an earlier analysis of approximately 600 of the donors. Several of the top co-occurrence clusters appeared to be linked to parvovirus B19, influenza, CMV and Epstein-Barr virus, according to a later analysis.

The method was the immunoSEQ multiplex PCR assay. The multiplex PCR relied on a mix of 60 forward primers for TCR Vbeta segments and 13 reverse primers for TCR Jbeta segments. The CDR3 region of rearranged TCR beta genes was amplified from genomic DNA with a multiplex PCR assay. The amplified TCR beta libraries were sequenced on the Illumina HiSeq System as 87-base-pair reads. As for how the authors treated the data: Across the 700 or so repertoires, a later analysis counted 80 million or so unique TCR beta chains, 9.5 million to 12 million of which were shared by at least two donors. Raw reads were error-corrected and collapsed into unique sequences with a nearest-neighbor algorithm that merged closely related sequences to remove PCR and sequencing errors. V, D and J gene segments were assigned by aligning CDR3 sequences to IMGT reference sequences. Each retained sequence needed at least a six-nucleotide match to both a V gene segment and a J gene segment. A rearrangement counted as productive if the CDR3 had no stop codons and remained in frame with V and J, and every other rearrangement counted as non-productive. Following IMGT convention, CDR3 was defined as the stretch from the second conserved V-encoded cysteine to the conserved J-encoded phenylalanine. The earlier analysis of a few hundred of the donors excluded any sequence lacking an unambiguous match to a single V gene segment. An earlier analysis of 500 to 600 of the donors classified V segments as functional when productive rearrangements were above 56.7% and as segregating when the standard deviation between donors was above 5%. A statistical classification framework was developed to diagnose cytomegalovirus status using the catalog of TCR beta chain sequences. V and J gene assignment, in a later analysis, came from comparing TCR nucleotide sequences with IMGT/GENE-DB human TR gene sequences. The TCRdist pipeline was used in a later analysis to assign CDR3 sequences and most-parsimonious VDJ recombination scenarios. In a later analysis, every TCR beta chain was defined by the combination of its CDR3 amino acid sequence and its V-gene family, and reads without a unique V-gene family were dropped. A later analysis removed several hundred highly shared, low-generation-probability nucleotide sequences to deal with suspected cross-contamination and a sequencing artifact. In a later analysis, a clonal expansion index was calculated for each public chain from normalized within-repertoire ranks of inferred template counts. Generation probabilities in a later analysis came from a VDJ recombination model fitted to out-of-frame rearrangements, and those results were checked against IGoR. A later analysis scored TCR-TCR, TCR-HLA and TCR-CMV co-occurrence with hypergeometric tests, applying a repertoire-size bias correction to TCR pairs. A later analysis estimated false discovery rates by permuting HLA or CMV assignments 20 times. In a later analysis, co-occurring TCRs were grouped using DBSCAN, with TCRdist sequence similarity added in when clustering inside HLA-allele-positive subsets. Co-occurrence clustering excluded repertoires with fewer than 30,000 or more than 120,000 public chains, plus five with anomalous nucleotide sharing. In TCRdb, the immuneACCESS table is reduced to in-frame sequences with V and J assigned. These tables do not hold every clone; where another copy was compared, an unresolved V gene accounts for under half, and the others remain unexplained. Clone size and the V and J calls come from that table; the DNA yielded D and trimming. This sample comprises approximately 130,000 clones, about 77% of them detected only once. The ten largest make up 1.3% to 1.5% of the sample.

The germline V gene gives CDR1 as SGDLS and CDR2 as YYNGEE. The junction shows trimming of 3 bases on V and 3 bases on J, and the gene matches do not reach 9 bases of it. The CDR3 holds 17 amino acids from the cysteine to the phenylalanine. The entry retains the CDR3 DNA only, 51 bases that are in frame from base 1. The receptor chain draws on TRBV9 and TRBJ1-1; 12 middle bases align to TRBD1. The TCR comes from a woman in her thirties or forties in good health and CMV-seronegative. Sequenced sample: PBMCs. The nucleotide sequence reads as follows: TGTGCCAGCAGCGACAGGGACAGGGGGCCGACCTACACTGAAGCTTTCTTT. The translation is CASSDRDRGPTYTEAFF.